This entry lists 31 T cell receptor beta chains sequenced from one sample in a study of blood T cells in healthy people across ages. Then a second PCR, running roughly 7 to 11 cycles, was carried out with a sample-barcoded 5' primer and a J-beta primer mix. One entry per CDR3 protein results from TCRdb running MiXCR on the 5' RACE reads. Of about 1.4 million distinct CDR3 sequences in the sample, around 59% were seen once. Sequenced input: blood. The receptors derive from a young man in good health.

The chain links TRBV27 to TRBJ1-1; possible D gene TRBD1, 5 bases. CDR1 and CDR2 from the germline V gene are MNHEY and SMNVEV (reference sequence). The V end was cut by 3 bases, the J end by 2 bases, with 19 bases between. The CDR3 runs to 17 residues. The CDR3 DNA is TGTGCCAGCAGTTTCTCTTATAGGGGCCGCATCAACACTGAAGCTTTCTTT. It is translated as CASSFSYRGRINTEAFF.

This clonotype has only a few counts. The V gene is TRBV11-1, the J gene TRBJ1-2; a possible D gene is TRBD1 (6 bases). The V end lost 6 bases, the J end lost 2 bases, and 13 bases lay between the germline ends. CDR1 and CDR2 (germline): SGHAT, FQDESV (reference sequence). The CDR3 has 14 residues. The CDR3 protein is CASSSLTGNYGYTF. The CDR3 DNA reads TGTGCCAGCAGTTCATTGACAGGAAACTATGGCTACACCTTC.

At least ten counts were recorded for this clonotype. The CDR3, as DNA: TGTGCCAGCAGTGAAGGGGTTGGGACCGGGGAGCTGTTTTTT. It specifies CASSEGVGTGELFF. The chain carries TRBV2 and TRBJ2-2; no firm D call. The CDR3 runs to 14 residues. The V gene lost 1 base and the J gene lost 5 bases, with 8 bases spanning the gap. Germline values: CDR1 SNHLY, CDR2 FYNNEI.

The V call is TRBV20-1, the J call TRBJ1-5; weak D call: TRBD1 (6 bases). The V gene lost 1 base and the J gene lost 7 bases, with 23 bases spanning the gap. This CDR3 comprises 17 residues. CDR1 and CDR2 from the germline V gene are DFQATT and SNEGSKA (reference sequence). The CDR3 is CSARATEGGGLGQPQHF. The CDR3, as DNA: TGCAGTGCTAGAGCCACGGAAGGGGGGGGGCTAGGGCAGCCCCAGCATTTT.

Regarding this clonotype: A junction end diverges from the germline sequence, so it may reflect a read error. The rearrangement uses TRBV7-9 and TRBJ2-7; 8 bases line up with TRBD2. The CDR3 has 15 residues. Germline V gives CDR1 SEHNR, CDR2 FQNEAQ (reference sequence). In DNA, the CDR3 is TGTGTCAGCAGCTTAGGCGGGACTAGCTCCTACGAGCAGTACTTC. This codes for CVSSLGGTSSYEQYF.

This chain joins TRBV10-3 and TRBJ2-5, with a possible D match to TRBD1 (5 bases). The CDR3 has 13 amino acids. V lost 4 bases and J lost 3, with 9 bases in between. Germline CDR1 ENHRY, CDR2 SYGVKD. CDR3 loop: CAISAGREETQYF. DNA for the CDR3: TGTGCCATCAGTGCGGGCAGGGAAGAGACCCAGTACTTC.

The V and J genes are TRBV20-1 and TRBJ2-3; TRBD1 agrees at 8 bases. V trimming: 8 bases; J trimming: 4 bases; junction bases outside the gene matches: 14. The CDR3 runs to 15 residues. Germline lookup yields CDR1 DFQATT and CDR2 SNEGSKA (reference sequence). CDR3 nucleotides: TGCAGTACTGAAACTCGGACAGGGAACCCAGATACGCAGTATTTT. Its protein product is CSTETRTGNPDTQYF.

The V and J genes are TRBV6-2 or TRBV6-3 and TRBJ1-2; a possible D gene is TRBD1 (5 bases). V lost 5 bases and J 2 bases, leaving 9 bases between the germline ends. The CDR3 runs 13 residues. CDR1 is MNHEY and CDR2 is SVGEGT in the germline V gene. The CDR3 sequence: CASSPQENYGYTF. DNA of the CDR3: TGTGCCAGCAGTCCACAGGAAAACTATGGCTACACCTTC.

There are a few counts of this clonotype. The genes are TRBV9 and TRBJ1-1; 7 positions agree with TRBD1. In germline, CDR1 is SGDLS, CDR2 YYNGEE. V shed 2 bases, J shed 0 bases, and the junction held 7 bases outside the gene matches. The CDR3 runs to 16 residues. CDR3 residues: CASSVATGYMNTEAFF. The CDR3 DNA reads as TGTGCCAGCAGCGTCGCGACAGGGTATATGAACACTGAAGCTTTCTTT. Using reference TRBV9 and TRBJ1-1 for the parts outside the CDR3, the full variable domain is DSGVTQTPKHLITATGQRVTLRCSPRSGDLSVYWYQQSLDQGLQFLIQYYNGEERAKGNILERFSAQQFPDLHSELNLSSLELGDSALYFCASSVATGYMNTEAFFGQGTRLTVV.

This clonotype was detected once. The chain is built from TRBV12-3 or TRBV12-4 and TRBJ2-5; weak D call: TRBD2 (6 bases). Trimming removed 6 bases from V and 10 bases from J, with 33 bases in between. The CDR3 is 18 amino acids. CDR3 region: CASSDGTSRSLLKNGQYF. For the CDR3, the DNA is TGTGCCAGCAGCGACGGGACTTCCCGGTCCCTTCTCAAGAATGGCCAGTACTTC.

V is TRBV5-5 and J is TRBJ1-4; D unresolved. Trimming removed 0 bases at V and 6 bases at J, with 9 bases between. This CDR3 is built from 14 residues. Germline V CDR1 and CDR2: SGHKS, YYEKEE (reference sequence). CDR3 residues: CASSLVVGDEKLFF. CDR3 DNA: TGTGCCAGCAGCTTGGTAGTAGGCGATGAAAAACTGTTTTTT.

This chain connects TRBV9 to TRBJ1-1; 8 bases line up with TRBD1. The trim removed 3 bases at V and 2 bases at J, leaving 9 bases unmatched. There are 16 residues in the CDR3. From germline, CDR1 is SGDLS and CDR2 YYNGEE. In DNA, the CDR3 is TGTGCCAGCAGCGCTATGGACAGGGCCGTCAACACTGAAGCTTTCTTT. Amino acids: CASSAMDRAVNTEAFF.

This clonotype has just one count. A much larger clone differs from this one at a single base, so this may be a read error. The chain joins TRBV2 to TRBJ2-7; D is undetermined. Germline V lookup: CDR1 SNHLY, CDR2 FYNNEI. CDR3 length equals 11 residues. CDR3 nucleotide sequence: TGTGTCAGCAGTGAAGTTTACGAGCAGTACTTC. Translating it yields CVSSEVYEQYF.

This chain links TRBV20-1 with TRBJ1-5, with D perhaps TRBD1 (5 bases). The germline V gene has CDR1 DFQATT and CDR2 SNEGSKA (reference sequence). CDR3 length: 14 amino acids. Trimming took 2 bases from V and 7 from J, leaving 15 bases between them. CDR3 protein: CSARPRVKGQPQHF. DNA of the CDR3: TGCAGTGCTAGACCACGGGTTAAGGGGCAGCCCCAGCATTTT.

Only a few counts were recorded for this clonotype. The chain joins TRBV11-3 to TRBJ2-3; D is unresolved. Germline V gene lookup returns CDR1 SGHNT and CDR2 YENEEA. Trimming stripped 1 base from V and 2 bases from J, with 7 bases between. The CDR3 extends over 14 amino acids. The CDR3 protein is CASSLVGITDTQYF. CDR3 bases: TGTGCCAGCAGCTTAGTCGGCATCACAGATACGCAGTATTTT.

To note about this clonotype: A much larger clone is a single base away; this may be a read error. The CDR3 DNA reads TGTGCCAGCATGGACTACGAGCAGTACTTC. Its translation: CASMDYEQYF. The gene calls are TRBV2 and TRBJ2-7, with D unclear. Germline-derived CDR1 and CDR2 are SNHLY and FYNNEI. V dropped 7 bases and J dropped 3 bases, with 4 bases sitting between them. There are 10 residues in the CDR3.

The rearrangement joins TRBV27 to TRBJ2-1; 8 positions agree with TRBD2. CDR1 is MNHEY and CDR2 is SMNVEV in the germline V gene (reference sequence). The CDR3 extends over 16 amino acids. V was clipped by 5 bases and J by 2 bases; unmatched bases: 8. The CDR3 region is CASSHEAGAPYNEQFF. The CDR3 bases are TGTGCCAGCAGTCACGAAGCGGGGGCCCCCTACAATGAGCAGTTCTTC.

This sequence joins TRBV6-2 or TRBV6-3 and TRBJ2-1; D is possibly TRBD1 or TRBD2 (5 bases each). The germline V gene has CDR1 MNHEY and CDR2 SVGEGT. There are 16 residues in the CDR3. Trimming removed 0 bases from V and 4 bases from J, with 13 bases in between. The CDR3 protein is CASSYSRGPRYNEQFF. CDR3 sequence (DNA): TGTGCCAGCAGTTACTCACGGGGACCCAGATACAATGAGCAGTTCTTC.

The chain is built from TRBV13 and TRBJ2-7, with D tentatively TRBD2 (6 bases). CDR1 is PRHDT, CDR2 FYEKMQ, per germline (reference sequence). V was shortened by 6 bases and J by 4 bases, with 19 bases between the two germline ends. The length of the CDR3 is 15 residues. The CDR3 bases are TGTGCCAGCAGTCTTCCCGGCGGGGCCATATACGAGCAGTACTTC. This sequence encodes CASSLPGGAIYEQYF.

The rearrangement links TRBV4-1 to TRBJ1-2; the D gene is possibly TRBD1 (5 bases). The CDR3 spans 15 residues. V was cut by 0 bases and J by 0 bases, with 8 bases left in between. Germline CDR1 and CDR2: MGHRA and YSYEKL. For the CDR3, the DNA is TGCGCCAGCAGCCAAGATACAGGCTCTAACTATGGCTACACCTTC. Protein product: CASSQDTGSNYGYTF.

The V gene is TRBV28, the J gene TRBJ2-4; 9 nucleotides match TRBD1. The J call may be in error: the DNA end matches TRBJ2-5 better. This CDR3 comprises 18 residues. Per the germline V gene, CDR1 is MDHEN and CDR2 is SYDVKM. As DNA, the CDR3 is TGTGCCAGCAGCCCTCCCAACACCGGGACAGGGTATGGAGAGACCCAGTACTTC. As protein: CASSPPNTGTGYGETQYF.

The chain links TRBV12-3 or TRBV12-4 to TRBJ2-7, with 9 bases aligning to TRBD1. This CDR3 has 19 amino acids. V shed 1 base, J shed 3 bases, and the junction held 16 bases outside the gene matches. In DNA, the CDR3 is TGTGCCAGCAGTTTAGGGAACTCCGGGACAGGGCTGACCTTCTACGAGCAGTACTTC. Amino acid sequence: CASSLGNSGTGLTFYEQYF.

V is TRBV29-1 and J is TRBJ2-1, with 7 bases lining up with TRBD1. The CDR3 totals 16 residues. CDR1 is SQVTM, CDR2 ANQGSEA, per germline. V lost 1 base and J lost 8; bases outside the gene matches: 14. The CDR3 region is CSVEGLLGTENDEQFF. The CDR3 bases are TGCAGCGTTGAAGGTTTGTTGGGGACAGAAAACGATGAGCAGTTCTTC.

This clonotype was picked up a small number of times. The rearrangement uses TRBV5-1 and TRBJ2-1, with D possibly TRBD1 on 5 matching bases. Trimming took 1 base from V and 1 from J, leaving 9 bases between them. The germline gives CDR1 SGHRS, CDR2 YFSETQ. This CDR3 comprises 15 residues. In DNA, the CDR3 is TGCGCCAGCAGCTTGTGGCAGGGTTCCTACAATGAGCAGTTCTTC. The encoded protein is CASSLWQGSYNEQFF. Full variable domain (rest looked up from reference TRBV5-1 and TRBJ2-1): KAGVTQTPRYLIKTRGQQVTLSCSPISGHRSVSWYQQTPGQGLQFLFEYFSETQRNKGNFPGRFSGRQFSNSRSEMNVSTLELGDSALYLCASSLWQGSYNEQFFGPGTRLTVL.

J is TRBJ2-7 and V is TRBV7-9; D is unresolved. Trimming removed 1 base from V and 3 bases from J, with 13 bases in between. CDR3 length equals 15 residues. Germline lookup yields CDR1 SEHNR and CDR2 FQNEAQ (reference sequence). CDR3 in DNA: TGTGCCAGCAGCTTAGTGCGAAGTCCTCTCTACGAGCAGTACTTC. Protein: CASSLVRSPLYEQYF.

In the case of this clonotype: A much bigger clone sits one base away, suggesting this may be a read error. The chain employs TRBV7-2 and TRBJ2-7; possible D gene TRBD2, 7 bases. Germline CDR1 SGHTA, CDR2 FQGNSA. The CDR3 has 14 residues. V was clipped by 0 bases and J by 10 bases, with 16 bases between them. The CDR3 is CASSLAGGPEAQYF. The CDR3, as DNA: TGTGCCAGCAGCTTAGCGGGGGGGCCGGAGGCCCAGTACTTC.

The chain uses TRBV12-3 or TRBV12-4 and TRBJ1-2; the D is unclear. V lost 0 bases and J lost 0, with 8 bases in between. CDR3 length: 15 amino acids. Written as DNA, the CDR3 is TGTGCCAGCAGTTTAGCATCGAGAGCTAACTATGGCTACACCTTC. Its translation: CASSLASRANYGYTF.

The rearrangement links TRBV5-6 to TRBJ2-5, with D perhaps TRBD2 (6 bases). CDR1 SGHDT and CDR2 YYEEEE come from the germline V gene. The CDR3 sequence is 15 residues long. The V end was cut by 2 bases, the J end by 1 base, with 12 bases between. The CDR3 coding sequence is TGTGCCAGCAGCTTTTCCGGGAGCTTCCAAGAGACCCAGTACTTC. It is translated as CASSFSGSFQETQYF.

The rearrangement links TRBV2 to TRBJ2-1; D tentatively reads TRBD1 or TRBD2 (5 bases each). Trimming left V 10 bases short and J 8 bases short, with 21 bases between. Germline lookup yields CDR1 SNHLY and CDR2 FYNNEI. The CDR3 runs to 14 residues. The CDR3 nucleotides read TGTGCCACCCTGGGGACCGGCCGAGTGGATGAGCAGTTCTTC. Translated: CATLGTGRVDEQFF.

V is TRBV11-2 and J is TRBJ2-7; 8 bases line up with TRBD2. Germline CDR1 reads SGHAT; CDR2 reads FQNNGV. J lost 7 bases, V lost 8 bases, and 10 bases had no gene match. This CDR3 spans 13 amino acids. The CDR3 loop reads CASLLREGIEQYF. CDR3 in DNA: TGTGCCAGCCTCCTACGGGAGGGTATAGAGCAGTACTTC.

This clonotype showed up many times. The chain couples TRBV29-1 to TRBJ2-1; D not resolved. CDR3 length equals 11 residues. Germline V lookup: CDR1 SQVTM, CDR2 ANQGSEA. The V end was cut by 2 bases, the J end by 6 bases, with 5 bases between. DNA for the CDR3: TGCAGCGTTGAAATTGTCAATGAGCAGTTCTTC. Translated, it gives CSVEIVNEQFF.